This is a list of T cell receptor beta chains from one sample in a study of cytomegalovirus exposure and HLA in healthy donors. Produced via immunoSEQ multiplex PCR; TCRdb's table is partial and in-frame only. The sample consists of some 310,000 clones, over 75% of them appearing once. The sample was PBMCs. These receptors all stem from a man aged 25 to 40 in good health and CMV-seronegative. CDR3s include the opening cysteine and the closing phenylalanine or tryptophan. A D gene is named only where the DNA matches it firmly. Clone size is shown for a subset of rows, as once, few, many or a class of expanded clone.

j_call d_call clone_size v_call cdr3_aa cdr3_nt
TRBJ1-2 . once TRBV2 CASSLAGTYGYTF TGTGCCAGCAGTCTTGCAGGGACATATGGCTACACCTTC
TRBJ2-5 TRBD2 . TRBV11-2 CASSYLSAGQETQYF TGTGCCAGCAGCTACCTTTCAGCGGGGCAAGAGACCCAGTACTTC
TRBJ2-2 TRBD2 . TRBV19 CASRSDPGGGELFF TGTGCCAGTAGATCCGACCCGGGGGGCGGGGAGCTGTTTTTT
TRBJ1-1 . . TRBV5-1 CASSLDGRVPGAFF TGCGCCAGCAGCTTGGATGGTCGGGTCCCGGGAGCTTTCTTT
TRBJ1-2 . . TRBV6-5 CASGRGRDGGRGYTF TGTGCCAGCGGGAGGGGCAGGGATGGCGGTCGTGGCTACACCTTC
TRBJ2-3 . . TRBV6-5 CASSRTDTQYF TGTGCCAGCAGCCGTACAGATACGCAGTATTTT
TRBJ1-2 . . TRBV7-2 CASSLAGGYGYTF TGTGCCAGCAGCTTAGCGGGGGGCTATGGCTACACCTTC
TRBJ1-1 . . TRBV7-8 CASSPGTEAFF TGTGCCAGCAGCCCCGGTACTGAAGCTTTCTTT
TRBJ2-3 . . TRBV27 CASSPGVAETDTQYF TGTGCCAGCAGTCCCGGGGTAGCGGAAACAGATACGCAGTATTTT
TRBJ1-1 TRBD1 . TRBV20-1 CRTGRNTEAFF TGCAGGACAGGGAGGAACACTGAAGCTTTCTTT
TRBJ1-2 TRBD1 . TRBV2 CASRGTGSLGYGYTF TGTGCCAGCAGAGGGACAGGAAGCTTGGGCTATGGCTACACCTTC
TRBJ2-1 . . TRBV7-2 CASSRNRGGYNEQFF TGTGCCAGCAGCCGTAACAGGGGAGGCTACAATGAGCAGTTCTTC
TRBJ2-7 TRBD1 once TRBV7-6 CASSHGTGAFYEQYF TGTGCCAGCAGCCATGGGACAGGAGCTTTCTACGAGCAGTACTTC
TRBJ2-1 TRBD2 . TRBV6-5 CASSGLAGAYNEQFF TGTGCCAGCAGTGGACTAGCGGGGGCCTACAATGAGCAGTTCTTC
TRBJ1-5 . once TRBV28 CASSLPWGVGNQPQHF TGTGCCAGCAGTTTACCCTGGGGAGTCGGCAATCAGCCCCAGCATTTT
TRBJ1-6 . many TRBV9 CASSVDSYNSPLHF TGTGCCAGCAGCGTAGACAGCTATAATTCACCCCTCCACTTT
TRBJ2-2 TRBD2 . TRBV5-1 CASTSGGYTGELFF TGCGCCTCAACTAGCGGGGGTTACACCGGGGAGCTGTTTTTT
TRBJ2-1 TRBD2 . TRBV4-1 CASSQAQRGAGEQFF TGCGCCAGCAGCCAAGCGCAGCGGGGGGCGGGTGAGCAGTTCTTC
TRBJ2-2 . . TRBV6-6 CASGDKLTGELFF TGTGCCAGCGGGGACAAACTCACCGGGGAGCTGTTTTTT
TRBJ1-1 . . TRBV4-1 CASSDGQGGTEAFF TGCGCCAGCAGTGATGGGCAGGGAGGCACTGAAGCTTTCTTT
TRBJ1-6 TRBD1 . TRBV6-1 CASDTGQGYSPLHF TGTGCCAGTGACACGGGACAGGGGTATTCACCCCTCCACTTT
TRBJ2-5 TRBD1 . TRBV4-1 CASSQGGTGEWETQYF TGCGCCAGCAGCCAAGGAGGAACAGGGGAATGGGAGACCCAGTACTTC
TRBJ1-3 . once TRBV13 CASSLDPGNTIYF TGTGCCAGCAGCTTAGATCCGGGAAACACCATATATTTT
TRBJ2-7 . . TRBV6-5 CASRPAQGVYEQYF TGTGCCAGCAGACCCGCCCAAGGGGTTTACGAGCAGTACTTC
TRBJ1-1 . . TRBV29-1 CSVEYDTYTEAFF TGCAGCGTTGAATACGACACCTACACTGAAGCTTTCTTT
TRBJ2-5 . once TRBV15 CATSRDRQQETQYF TGTGCCACCAGCAGAGATCGACAGCAAGAGACCCAGTACTTC
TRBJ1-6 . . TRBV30 CAAEKSSYNSPLHF TGTGCCGCGGAGAAAAGCTCCTATAATTCACCCCTCCACTTT
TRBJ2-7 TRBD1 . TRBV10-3 CAISESLGQGRHEQYF TGTGCCATCAGTGAGTCTCTGGGACAGGGTAGACACGAGCAGTACTTC
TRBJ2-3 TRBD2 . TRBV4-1 CASSQRTSGVTDTQYF TGCGCCAGCAGCCAAAGGACTAGCGGGGTCACAGATACGCAGTATTTT
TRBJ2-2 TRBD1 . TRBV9 CASSAPGQGSGELFF TGTGCCAGCAGCGCGCCGGGACAGGGGTCCGGGGAGCTGTTTTTT
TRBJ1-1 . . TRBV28 CASRSDSLGAFF TGTGCCAGCAGATCAGACAGTCTGGGAGCTTTCTTT
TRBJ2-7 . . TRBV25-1 CASSETFGAAGYEQYF TGTGCCAGCAGTGAGACCTTTGGCGCCGCAGGGTACGAGCAGTACTTC
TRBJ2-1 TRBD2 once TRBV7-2 CASSLGRTSAEQFF TGTGCCAGCAGCTTAGGTAGGACTAGCGCTGAGCAGTTCTTC
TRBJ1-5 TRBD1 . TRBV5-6 CASSWGQGAGSNQPQHF TGTGCCAGCAGCTGGGGACAGGGGGCGGGTAGCAATCAGCCCCAGCATTTT
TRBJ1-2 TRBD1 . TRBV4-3 CASSREGQVRYGYTF TGCGCCAGCAGCCGGGAGGGACAGGTTAGATATGGCTACACCTTC
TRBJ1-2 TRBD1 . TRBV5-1 CASSPGQLTGNGYTF TGCGCCAGCAGCCCGGGACAGCTCACAGGGAATGGCTACACCTTC
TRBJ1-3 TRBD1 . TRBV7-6 CASSLADRGLGNTIYF TGTGCCAGCAGCTTGGCCGACAGGGGGCTTGGAAACACCATATATTTT
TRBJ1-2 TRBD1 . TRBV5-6 CASSSQGTQLYGYTF TGTGCCAGCAGCTCACAGGGGACTCAACTCTATGGCTACACCTTC
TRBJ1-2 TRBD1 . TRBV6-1 CASRHDRDYGYTF TGTGCCAGCAGACACGACAGGGACTATGGCTACACCTTC
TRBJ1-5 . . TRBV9 CASSVSSILNQPQHF TGTGCCAGCAGCGTATCGAGCATACTTAATCAGCCCCAGCATTTT
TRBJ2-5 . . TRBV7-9 CASSSGGTQYF TGTGCCAGCAGCTCCGGAGGGACCCAGTACTTC
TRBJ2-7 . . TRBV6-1 CASSRGGEQYF TGTGCCAGCAGCCGAGGGGGCGAGCAGTACTTC
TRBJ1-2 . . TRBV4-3 CASSQDPPGKWLFYGYTF TGCGCCAGCAGCCAAGACCCACCAGGGAAATGGCTATTCTATGGCTACACCTTC
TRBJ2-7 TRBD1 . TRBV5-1 CASTREQGPTYEQYF TGCGCCAGCACGAGAGAACAGGGGCCGACCTACGAGCAGTACTTC
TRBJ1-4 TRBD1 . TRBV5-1 CASSPRTGNQKLFF TGCGCCAGCAGCCCAAGGACAGGCAATCAAAAACTGTTTTTT